The rows below give T cell receptor beta chains drawn from one sample of a study of shared clonotypes between healthy human individuals. Sequencing used immunoSEQ multiplex PCR; TCRdb keeps in-frame clones, though not all of them. This sample yields some 2.1 million clones, of which 85% to 95% are seen a single time; 0.13% belongs to the top ten. The sequenced sample was naive CD4+ T cells sorted from blood. These receptors all stem from a young man in good health. CDR3s leave out the opening cysteine and the closing phenylalanine or tryptophan. Fields, in order: V gene, D gene, J gene, CDR3 protein. A D gene is named only where the DNA matches it firmly.

V: TRBV7-2; D: TRBD1; J: TRBJ1-4; CDR3: ASTSRTGNEKLF
V: TRBV18; D: NA; J: TRBJ1-1; CDR3: ASSATGISRNTEAF
V: TRBV5-8; D: NA; J: TRBJ1-2; CDR3: ASSPTVLYGYT
V: TRBV18; D: NA; J: TRBJ1-1; CDR3: ASSPGALQQEAF
V: TRBV10-3; D: NA; J: TRBJ2-1; CDR3: ATLRAPSDEQF
V: TRBV2; D: NA; J: TRBJ1-4; CDR3: AGTGTTGEKLF
V: TRBV10-1; D: TRBD1; J: TRBJ2-2; CDR3: ASSMDRMFGELF
V: TRBV6-1; D: NA; J: TRBJ2-4; CDR3: ASSSPNIQY
V: TRBV5-4; D: NA; J: TRBJ2-5; CDR3: ASTAPQETQY
V: TRBV5-8; D: TRBD1; J: TRBJ2-3; CDR3: ASSPGQGWTDTQY
V: TRBV5-4; D: TRBD1; J: TRBJ2-7; CDR3: ASSLGGTGGFYEQY
V: TRBV12-5; D: TRBD1; J: TRBJ2-7; CDR3: ASGHRGLALYEQY
V: TRBV30; D: NA; J: TRBJ1-4; CDR3: AWKAGRNEKLF
V: TRBV7-9; D: TRBD1; J: TRBJ2-2; CDR3: ASTPSGTGVSGELF
V: TRBV10-3; D: TRBD1; J: TRBJ1-3; CDR3: AISGGTGGNTIY
V: TRBV7-9; D: TRBD2; J: TRBJ2-2; CDR3: ASSRNPGLAVTGELF
V: TRBV28; D: NA; J: TRBJ2-7; CDR3: ASSSLFGEQY
V: TRBV7-9; D: NA; J: TRBJ1-2; CDR3: ASSPDDIRPYGYT
V: TRBV6-5; D: NA; J: TRBJ2-5; CDR3: ASKLTGDQETQY
V: TRBV6-5; D: NA; J: TRBJ1-2; CDR3: ASFPRTAYGYT
V: TRBV5-1; D: NA; J: TRBJ1-4; CDR3: ASSFGGADEKLF
V: TRBV11-2; D: TRBD2; J: TRBJ2-1; CDR3: ASSLDARVTSGRAYNEQF
V: TRBV18; D: NA; J: TRBJ1-6; CDR3: ASSPLPVQGTGNSPLH
V: TRBV19; D: TRBD1; J: TRBJ1-3; CDR3: ASRQQGAENTIY
V: TRBV11-2; D: TRBD2; J: TRBJ2-1; CDR3: ASSPPVDGRGINF
V: TRBV5-4; D: NA; J: TRBJ1-3; CDR3: ASSLEGGSRGNTIY
V: TRBV7-6; D: TRBD1; J: TRBJ1-4; CDR3: ASSFQGAGEKLF
V: TRBV11-2; D: NA; J: TRBJ2-7; CDR3: ASGHYSYEQY
V: TRBV6-5; D: NA; J: TRBJ1-5; CDR3: ASSYLVEYSNQPQH
V: TRBV9; D: NA; J: TRBJ1-1; CDR3: ASSSRQLLDTEAF
V: TRBV10-3; D: NA; J: TRBJ2-7; CDR3: AIGASRDEQY
V: TRBV5-1; D: NA; J: TRBJ2-7; CDR3: ASSSSRGAYEQY
V: TRBV7-6; D: NA; J: TRBJ2-2; CDR3: ASSLASGVTGELF